The 9 T cell receptor beta chains listed next were all sequenced from one sample in a study of blood T cell repertoires in COVID-19. Only in-frame clones appear in the TCRdb table, and some are missing; sequencing was by immunoSEQ multiplex PCR. The sample has 25,000 to 35,000 clones; 87% are singletons. The sequenced sample consisted of peripheral blood. These receptors all stem from a man in his sixties with active COVID-19.

The chain combines TRBV14 with TRBJ1-6; TRBD1 might be the D (6 bases). This CDR3 is built from 14 residues. Trimming removed 0 bases from V and 7 bases from J, with 7 bases in between. Germline lookup yields CDR1 SGHDN and CDR2 FVKESK. DNA of the CDR3: TGTGCCAGCAGCCAAGATAGGGGGAATTCACCCCTCCACTTT. Residues: CASSQDRGNSPLHF.

This clone appeared once. The gene calls are TRBV7-9 and TRBJ2-1; weak D call: TRBD1 (6 bases). Germline CDR1 reads SEHNR; CDR2 reads FQNEAQ (reference sequence). The CDR3 sequence is 15 residues long. Trimming stripped 4 bases from V and 1 base from J, with 11 bases between. The CDR3 DNA reads as TGTGCCAGCAGCTCCTATACAGGGTCCTACAATGAGCAGTTCTTC. It translates to CASSSYTGSYNEQFF.

V usage is TRBV29-1 and J usage is TRBJ1-5; the match to TRBD1 covers 9 bases. This CDR3 has 13 amino acids. V lost 4 bases and J lost 7; bases outside the gene matches: 5. The germline V gene has CDR1 SQVTM and CDR2 ANQGSEA. DNA for the CDR3: TGCAGCGTTGGACAGGGGGTGAGACAGCCCCAGCATTTT. It translates to CSVGQGVRQPQHF. Using reference TRBV29-1 and TRBJ1-5 for the parts outside the CDR3, the full variable domain is SAVISQKPSRDICQRGTSLTIQCQVDSQVTMMFWYRQQPGQSLTLIATANQGSEATYESGFVIDKFPISRPNLTFSTLTVSNMSPEDSSIYLCSVGQGVRQPQHFGDGTRLSIL.

The chain uses TRBV29-1 and TRBJ2-5; possible D gene TRBD1, 5 bases. Deletions cut 7 bases from V and 4 bases from J, with 10 bases between. Germline assignment: CDR1 SQVTM and CDR2 ANQGSEA. The CDR3 runs 11 residues. Here the CDR3 DNA reads TGCAGCGCTTCAGGGTTAGAGACCCAGTACTTC. Translated: CSASGLETQYF.

As concerns this clone: Compared with germline, one end of the junction differs, possibly owing to a read error. The CDR3: CASRRQGKQPQHF. DNA of the CDR3: TGTGCCAGCAGGAGACAGGGCAAACAGCCCCAGCATTTT. V usage is TRBV2 and J usage is TRBJ1-5, with 7 bases matching TRBD1. The V gene's germline CDR1 is SNHLY and CDR2 FYNNEI. This CDR3 has 13 residues.

The V gene is TRBV6-5, the J gene TRBJ2-5, with D possibly matching TRBD2 (6 bases). The CDR3 is 15 residues long. Germline V lookup: CDR1 MNHEY, CDR2 SVGAGI. The V end lost 2 bases, the J end lost 5 bases, and 15 bases lay between the germline ends. CDR3 protein: CASSYRDFSGETQYF. CDR3 nucleotides: TGTGCCAGCAGTTACCGGGACTTCTCGGGGGAGACCCAGTACTTC.

The chain couples TRBV7-9 to TRBJ2-3; 8 bases align to TRBD2. The V and J ends lost 4 bases and 2 bases, in that order; junction bases with no gene match: 8. This CDR3 is built from 16 residues. Germline V gene sequence: CDR1 SEHNR, CDR2 FQNEAQ (reference sequence). In DNA, the CDR3 is TGTGCCAGCAGCTCCAAAGCGGGGGTGTACACAGATACGCAGTATTTT. Its protein is CASSSKAGVYTDTQYF.

The V gene is TRBV5-4, the J gene TRBJ2-7; possibly TRBD1 for D (5 bases). The CDR3 has 13 amino acids. The ends were cut back, 0 bases at V and 2 bases at J, with 6 bases in the middle. The germline V gene has CDR1 SGHNT and CDR2 YYREEE (reference sequence). CDR3 protein: CASSLEGPYEQYF. CDR3 sequence (DNA): TGTGCCAGCAGCTTGGAGGGGCCCTACGAGCAGTACTTC.

The CDR3 spells CASSPAGQLAGGTEAFF. In DNA, the CDR3 is TGTGCCAGCTCACCGGCGGGACAGTTGGCTGGGGGCACTGAAGCTTTCTTT. This chain joins TRBV18 and TRBJ1-1; TRBD1 agrees at 7 bases. V gave up 3 bases and J gave up 4 bases; unmatched junction bases: 14. In germline, CDR1 is KGHSH, CDR2 LQKENI. The CDR3 loop spans 17 amino acids.